The T cell receptor (beta chain) described here comes from a study of shared clonotypes between healthy human individuals. Study findings and constraints: Sampling involved blood alone; tissue repertoires likely differ. Naive subsets generally exceeded memory subsets in estimated richness.

As for this clone: Its antigen is undetermined.

Methods used by the authors: Filtering differed for immunoSEQ, which gave only junction sequences without quality scores. Method: immunoSEQ multiplex PCR; TCRdb's copy keeps in-frame clones and lacks some. That table supplies the V and J calls and clone size; D and trimming were determined from the DNA. The profile covers some 1,400,000 clones, with roughly 96% appearing a single time and approximately 1.1% taken by the ten largest. The source is a man aged 25 to 40 in good health. Sequenced material: naive CD4+ T cells sorted from blood. This sample's subset: CD45RA+ positively selected.

Written as DNA, the CDR3 is TGTGCCAGCAGCGAACATGCCGGGACAGGGCCGCATGAGCAGTTCTTC. Protein: CASSEHAGTGPHEQFF. V and J are TRBV9 and TRBJ2-1, with TRBD1 matching over 9 bases. The CDR3 sequence is 16 residues long. Per germline, CDR1 SGDLS and CDR2 YYNGEE. V dropped 3 bases and J dropped 8; count of bases not matched to a gene: 12.